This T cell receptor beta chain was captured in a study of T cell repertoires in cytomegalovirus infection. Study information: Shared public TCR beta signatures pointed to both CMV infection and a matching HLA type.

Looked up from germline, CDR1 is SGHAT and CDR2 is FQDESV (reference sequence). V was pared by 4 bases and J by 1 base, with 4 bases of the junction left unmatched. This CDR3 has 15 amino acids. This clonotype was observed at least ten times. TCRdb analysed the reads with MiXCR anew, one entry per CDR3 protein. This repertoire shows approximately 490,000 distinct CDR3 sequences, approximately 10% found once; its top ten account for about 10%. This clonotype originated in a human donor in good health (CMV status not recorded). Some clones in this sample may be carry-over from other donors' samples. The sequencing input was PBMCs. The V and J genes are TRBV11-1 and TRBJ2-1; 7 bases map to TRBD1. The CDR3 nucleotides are TGTGCCAGCAGCTCCCCGGGACAGTCCTACAATGAGCAGTTCTTC. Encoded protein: CASSSPGQSYNEQFF.